This T cell receptor beta chain was observed in a study of OX40 agonist ivuxolimab in advanced cancers. Points from the study as a whole: Low levels of normalized T-cell clonal expansion also appeared in some nonresponders.

With V trimmed by 6 bases and J by 4 bases, 23 bases remained unmatched. Germline V gene data show CDR1 as PRHDT and CDR2 as FYEKMQ (reference sequence). The CDR3 spans 21 residues. TCRdb's table, derived via immunoSEQ multiplex PCR, lists solely in-frame clones and lacks some. Among roughly 10,000 clones, 86% were seen once, and the ten largest hold around 13%. A remark on this clone: Its antigen remains unidentified.

This sequence joins TRBV13 and TRBJ2-1; TRBD2 agrees at 11 bases. This clonotype was sampled from an adult with an advanced solid tumor such as melanoma, head and neck, liver or kidney cancer. Specimen: CD4+ or CD8+ T cells sorted from blood, collected in a trial of the OX40 agonist ivuxolimab. CDR3 nucleotide sequence: TGTGCCAGCAGTGCCCAGACCTTAGCGGGGGGGCCGTTGGGAACTTACAATGAGCAGTTCTTC. Encoded protein: CASSAQTLAGGPLGTYNEQFF.